This T cell receptor (beta chain) was identified in a study of OX40 agonist ivuxolimab in advanced cancers. The CDR3 loop spans 14 amino acids. The germline gives CDR1 LNHDA, CDR2 SQIVND (reference sequence). Trimming shortened V by 10 bases and J by 3 bases, and 13 bases separated the two germline ends. Regarding the study as a whole: No antigen was identified for the clonally expanded peripheral T cells.

Measured with immunoSEQ multiplex PCR; TCRdb has only the in-frame clones, and not every one. This sample has 45,000 to 50,000 clones, with roughly nine tenths found just once. Concerning this clone itself: Its antigen remains unidentified.

The material sequenced was CD4+ or CD8+ T cells sorted from blood, taken in a trial of the OX40 agonist ivuxolimab. The V call is TRBV19, the J call TRBJ1-6; D is unclear. The sequence came from an adult with an advanced solid tumor such as melanoma, head and neck, liver or kidney cancer. DNA of the CDR3: TGTGCCACTCGAGTCGGGGACTATAATTCACCCCTCCACTTT. Translating it yields CATRVGDYNSPLHF.